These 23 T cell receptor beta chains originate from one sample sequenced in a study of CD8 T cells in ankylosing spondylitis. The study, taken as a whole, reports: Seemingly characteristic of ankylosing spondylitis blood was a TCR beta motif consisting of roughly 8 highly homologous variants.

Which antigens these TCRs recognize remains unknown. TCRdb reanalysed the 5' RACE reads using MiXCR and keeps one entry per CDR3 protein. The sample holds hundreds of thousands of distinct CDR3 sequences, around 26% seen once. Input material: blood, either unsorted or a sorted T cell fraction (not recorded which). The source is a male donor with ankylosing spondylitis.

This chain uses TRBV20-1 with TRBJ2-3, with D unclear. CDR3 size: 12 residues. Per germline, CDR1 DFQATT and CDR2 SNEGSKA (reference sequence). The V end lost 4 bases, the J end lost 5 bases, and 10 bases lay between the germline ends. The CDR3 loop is CSANDLGDTQYF. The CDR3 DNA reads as TGCAGTGCTAACGACCTCGGAGATACGCAGTATTTT.

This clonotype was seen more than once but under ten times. CDR3 in DNA: TGTGCCTGGAGTCCGGGACAGGGTTTCAATGAGCAGTTCTTC. It translates to CAWSPGQGFNEQFF. This rearrangement joins TRBV30 to TRBJ2-1, with TRBD1 matching over 9 bases. J gave up 6 bases and V 2 bases, and 5 bases lay outside the gene matches. The germline CDR1 and CDR2 sequences are GTSNPN and SVGIG (reference sequence). The CDR3 is made up of 14 amino acids.

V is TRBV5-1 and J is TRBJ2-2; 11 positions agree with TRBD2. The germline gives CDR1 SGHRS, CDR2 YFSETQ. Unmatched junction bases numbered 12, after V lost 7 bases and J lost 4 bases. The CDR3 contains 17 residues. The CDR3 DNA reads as TGCGCCAGCCTCATGGGCCCCCTAGCGGGAGGCACCGGGGAGCTGTTTTTT. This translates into CASLMGPLAGGTGELFF.

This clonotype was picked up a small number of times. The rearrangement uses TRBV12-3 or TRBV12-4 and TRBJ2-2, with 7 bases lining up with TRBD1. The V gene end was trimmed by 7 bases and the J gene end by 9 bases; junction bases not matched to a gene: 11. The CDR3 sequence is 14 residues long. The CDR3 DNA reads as TGTGCCAGCATCCAAGACAGGGTGAACAGGGAGCTGTTTTTT. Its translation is CASIQDRVNRELFF.

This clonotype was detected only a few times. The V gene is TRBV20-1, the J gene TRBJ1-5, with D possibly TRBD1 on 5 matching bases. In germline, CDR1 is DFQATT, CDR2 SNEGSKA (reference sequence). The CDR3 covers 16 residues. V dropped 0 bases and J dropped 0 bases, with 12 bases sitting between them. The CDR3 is CSAREGGHNSNQPQHF. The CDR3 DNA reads TGCAGTGCTAGAGAGGGAGGACATAATAGCAATCAGCCCCAGCATTTT.

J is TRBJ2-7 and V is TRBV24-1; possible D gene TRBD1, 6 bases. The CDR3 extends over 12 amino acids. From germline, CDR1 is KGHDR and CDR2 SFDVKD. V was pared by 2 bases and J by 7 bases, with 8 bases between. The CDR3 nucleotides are TGTGCCACCAGTGATTACACAGGGGAGCAGTACTTC. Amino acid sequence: CATSDYTGEQYF.

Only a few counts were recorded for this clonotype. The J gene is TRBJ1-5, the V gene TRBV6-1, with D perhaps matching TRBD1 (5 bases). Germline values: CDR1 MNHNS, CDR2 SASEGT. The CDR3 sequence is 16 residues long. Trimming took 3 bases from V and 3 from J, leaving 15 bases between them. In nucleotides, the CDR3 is TGTGCCAGCAGTGAGGTTCTGAGGGGCGCCAATCAGCCCCAGCATTTT. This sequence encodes CASSEVLRGANQPQHF.

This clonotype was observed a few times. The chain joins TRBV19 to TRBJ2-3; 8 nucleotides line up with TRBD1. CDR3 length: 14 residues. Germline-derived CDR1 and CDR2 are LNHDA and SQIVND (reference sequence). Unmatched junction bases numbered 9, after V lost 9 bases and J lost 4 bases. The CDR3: CASSPTGVADTQYF. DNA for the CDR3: TGTGCCAGCTCACCGACAGGGGTCGCAGATACGCAGTATTTT.

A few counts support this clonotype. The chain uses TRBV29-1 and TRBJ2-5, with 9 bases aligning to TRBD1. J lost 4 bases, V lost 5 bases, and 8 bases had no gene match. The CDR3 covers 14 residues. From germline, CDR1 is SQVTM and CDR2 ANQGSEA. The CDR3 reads CSVKHRGHLETQYF. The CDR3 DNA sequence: TGCAGCGTTAAGCACAGGGGGCATTTAGAGACCCAGTACTTC. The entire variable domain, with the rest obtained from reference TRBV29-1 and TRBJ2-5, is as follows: SAVISQKPSRDICQRGTSLTIQCQVDSQVTMMFWYRQQPGQSLTLIATANQGSEATYESGFVIDKFPISRPNLTFSTLTVSNMSPEDSSIYLCSVKHRGHLETQYFGPGTRLLVL.

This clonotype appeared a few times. The DNA for the CDR3 is TGTGCCACCAGTGACCCCGGGACAGGCACCTACAATGAGCAGTTCTTC. Protein product: CATSDPGTGTYNEQFF. The chain carries TRBV24-1 and TRBJ2-1; TRBD1 agrees at 8 bases. The ends lost 4 bases at V and 2 bases at J; junction bases unmatched: 6. Germline loops: CDR1 KGHDR, CDR2 SFDVKD. CDR3 length: 16 residues.

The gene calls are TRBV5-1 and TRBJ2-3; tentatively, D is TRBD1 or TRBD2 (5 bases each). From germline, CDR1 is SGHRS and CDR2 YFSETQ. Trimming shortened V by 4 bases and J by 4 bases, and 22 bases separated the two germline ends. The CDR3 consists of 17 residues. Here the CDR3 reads CASSQGRQHLRADTQYF. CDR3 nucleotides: TGCGCCAGCAGCCAGGGACGGCAGCACTTAAGAGCAGATACGCAGTATTTT.

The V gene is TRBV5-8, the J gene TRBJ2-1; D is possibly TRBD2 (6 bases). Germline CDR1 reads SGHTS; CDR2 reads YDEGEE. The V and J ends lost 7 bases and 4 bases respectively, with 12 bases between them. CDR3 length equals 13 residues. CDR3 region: CASRRAGYNEQFF. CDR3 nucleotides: TGTGCCAGCCGGAGGGCGGGATACAATGAGCAGTTCTTC.

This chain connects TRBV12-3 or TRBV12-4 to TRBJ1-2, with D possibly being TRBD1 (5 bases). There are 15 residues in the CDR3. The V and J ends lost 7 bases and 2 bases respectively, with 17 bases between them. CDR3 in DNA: TGTGCCAGCACCCTTGGAGGGGCAGGGAACTATGGCTACACCTTC. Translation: CASTLGGAGNYGYTF.

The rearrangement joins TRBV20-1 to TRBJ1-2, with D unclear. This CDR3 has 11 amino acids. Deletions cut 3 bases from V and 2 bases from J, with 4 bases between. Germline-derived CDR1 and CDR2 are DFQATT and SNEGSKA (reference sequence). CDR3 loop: CSASQNYGYTF. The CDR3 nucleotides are TGCAGTGCTAGCCAGAACTATGGCTACACCTTC.

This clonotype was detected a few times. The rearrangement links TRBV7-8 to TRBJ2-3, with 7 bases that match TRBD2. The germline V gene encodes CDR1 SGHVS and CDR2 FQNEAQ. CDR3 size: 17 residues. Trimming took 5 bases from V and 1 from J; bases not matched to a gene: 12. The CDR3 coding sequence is TGTGCCAGCAGCCTGGGGGGGGGACCGCCTGGCACAGATACGCAGTATTTT. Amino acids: CASSLGGGPPGTDTQYF.

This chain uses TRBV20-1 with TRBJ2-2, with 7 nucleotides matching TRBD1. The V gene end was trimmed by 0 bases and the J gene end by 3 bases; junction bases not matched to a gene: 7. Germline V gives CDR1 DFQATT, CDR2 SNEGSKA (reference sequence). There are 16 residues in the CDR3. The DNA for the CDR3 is TGCAGTGCTAGAGATTTTAGGGGGCCCTACACCGGGGAGCTGTTTTTT. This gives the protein CSARDFRGPYTGELFF.

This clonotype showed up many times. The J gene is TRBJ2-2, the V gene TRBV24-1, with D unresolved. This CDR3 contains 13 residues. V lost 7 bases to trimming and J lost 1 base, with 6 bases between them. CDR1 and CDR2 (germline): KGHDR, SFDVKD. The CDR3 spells CATSDGNTGELFF. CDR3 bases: TGTGCCACCAGCGATGGGAACACCGGGGAGCTGTTTTTT.

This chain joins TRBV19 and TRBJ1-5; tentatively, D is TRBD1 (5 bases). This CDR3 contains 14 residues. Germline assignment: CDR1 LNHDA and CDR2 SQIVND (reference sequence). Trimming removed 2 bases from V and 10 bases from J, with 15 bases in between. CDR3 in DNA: TGTGCCAGTAGTATATCCCGGGACGCCGGTCCCCAGCATTTT. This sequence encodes CASSISRDAGPQHF.

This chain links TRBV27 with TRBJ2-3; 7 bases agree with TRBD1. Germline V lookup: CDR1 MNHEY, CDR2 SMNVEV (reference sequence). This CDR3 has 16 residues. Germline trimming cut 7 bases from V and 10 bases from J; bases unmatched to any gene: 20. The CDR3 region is CASTESHFAAQGAQYF. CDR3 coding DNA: TGTGCCAGCACTGAATCACACTTCGCGGCTCAGGGGGCGCAGTATTTT.

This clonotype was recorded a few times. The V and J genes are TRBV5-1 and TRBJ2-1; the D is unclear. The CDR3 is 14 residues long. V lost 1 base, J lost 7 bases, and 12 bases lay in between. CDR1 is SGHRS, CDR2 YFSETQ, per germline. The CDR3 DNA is TGCGCCAGCAGCTTGATGGCCTCTCCTAATGAGCAGTTCTTC. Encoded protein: CASSLMASPNEQFF.

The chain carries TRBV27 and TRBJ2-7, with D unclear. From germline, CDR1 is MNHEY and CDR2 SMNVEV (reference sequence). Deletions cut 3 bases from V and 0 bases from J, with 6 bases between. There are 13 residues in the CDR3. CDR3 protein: CASSFRSSYEQYV. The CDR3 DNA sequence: TGTGCCAGCAGTTTCCGGAGCTCCTACGAGCAGTACGTC.

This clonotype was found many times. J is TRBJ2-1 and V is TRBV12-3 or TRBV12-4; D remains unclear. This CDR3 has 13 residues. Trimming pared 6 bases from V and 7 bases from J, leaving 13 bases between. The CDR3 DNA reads TGTGCCAGCAGGGATGAGCCAGGTAATGAGCAGTTCTTC. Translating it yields CASRDEPGNEQFF.

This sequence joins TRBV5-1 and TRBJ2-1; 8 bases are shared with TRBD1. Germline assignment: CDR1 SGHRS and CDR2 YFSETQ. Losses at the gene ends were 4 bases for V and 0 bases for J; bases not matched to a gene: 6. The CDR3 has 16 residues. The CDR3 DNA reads TGCGCCAGCAGCATGGCCGGGACAGGCTCCTACAATGAGCAGTTCTTC. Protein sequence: CASSMAGTGSYNEQFF.